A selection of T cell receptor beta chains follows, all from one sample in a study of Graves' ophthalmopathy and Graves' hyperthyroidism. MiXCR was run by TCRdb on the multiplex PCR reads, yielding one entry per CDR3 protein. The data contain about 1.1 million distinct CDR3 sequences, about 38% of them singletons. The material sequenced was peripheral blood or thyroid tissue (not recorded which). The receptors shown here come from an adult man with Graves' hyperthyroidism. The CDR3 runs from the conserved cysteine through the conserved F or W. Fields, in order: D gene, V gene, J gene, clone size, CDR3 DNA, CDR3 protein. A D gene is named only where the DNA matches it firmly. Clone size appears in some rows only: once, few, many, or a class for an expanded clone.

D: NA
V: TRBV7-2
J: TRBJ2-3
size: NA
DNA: TGTGCCAGCAGCCCGGGCCCCTGGGGGTCCGATACGCAGTATTTT
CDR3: CASSPGPWGSDTQYF

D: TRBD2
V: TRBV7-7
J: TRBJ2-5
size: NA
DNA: TGTGCCAGCAGCTTAGCTGTCGCTAGCGGGGTGCCCCAAGAGACCCAGTACTTC
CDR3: CASSLAVASGVPQETQYF

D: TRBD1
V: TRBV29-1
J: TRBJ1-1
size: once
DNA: TGCAGCCGGCTAGGGGGCGCTGGCACTGAAGCTTTCTTT
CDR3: CSRLGGAGTEAFF

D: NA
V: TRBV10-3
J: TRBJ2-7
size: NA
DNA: TGTGCCAGCAGACGCACAGGGTCCCACGAGCAGTACTTC
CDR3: CASRRTGSHEQYF

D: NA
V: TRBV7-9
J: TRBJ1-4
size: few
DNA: TGTGCCAGCAGCTATTCGGCGGGGGCGACTAATGAAAAACTGTTTTTT
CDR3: CASSYSAGATNEKLFF

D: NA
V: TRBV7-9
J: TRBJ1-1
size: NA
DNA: TGTGCCAGCAGCCAAGGTCGGGGGCGGTCTGAAGCTTTCTTT
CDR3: CASSQGRGRSEAFF

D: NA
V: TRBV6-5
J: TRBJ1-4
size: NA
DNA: TGTGCCAGCAGTATTGGACCGCTCACTAATGAAAAACTGTTTTTT
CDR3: CASSIGPLTNEKLFF

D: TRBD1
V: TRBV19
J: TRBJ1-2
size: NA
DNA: TGTGCCAGTAGCCAGACAGGGGGCGGCGAGACCTTC
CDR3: CASSQTGGGETF

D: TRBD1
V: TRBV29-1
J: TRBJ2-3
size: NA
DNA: TGCAGCGGTGGACAGGGCACAGATACGCAGTATTTT
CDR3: CSGGQGTDTQYF

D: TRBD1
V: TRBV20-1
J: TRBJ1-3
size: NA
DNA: TGCAGTGCCCGGAGGACAGGGGGCCGGGACACCATATATTTT
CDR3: CSARRTGGRDTIYF

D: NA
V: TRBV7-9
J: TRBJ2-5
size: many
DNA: TGTGCCAGCAGCTCCGAGGGCGGCACTGGGACCCAGTACTTC
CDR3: CASSSEGGTGTQYF

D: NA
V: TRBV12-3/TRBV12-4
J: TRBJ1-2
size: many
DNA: TGTGCCAGCAGTTCCCAGGAGCGTAGGACGGCGGAAGGCTACACCTTC
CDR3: CASSSQERRTAEGYTF

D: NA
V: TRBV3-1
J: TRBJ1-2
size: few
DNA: TGTGCCAGCAGCCAACGGAATAGATATGGCTACACCTTC
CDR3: CASSQRNRYGYTF

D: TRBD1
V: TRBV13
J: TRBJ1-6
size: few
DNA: TGTGCCAGCAGCGCCGGGACAGACAATTCACCCCTCCACTTT
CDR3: CASSAGTDNSPLHF

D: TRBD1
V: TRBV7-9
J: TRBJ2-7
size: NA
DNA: TGTGCCAGCAGTCCTCCCACAGGGGGCCCGGGGCAGTACTTC
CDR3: CASSPPTGGPGQYF

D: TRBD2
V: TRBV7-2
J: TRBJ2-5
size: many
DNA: TGTGCCAGCACCCCAACCTTGCGGGCGGGGGGGGAGACCCAGTACTTC
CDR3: CASTPTLRAGGETQYF

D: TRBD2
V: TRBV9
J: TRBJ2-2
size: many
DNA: TGTGCCAGCACTTTCGGAAGCGGGAGGCCCGGGGAGCTGTTTTTT
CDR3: CASTFGSGRPGELFF

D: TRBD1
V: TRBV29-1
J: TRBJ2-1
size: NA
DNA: TGCAGCGTTAGGACAGGACCAGATGAGCAGTTCTTC
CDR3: CSVRTGPDEQFF

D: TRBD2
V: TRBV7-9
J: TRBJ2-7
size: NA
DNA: TGTGCCACGGGAGGTGGGGCCTACGAGCAGTACTTC
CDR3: CATGGGAYEQYF

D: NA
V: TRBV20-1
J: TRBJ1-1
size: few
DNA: TGCAGTGCTAGAAGGGGGGGTGAAGCTTTCTTT
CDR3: CSARRGGEAFF

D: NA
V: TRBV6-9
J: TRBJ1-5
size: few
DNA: TGTGCCAGCAGGAAACCGACAGTGACGGGGAATCAGCCCCAGCATTTT
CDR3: CASRKPTVTGNQPQHF

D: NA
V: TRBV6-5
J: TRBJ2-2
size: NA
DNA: TGTGCCAGCAGTGGAGCCCACACGGGCGCCGGGGAGCTGTTTTTT
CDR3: CASSGAHTGAGELFF

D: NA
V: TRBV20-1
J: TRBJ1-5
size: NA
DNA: TGCAGTACCAGTCCGACCCAGCCCCAGCATTTT
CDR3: CSTSPTQPQHF

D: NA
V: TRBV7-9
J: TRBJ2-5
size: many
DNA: TGTGCCAGCAGCTTAGTTCCCAGGGCGGGCCAAGAGACCCAGTACTTC
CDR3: CASSLVPRAGQETQYF

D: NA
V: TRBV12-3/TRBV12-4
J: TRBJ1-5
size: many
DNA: TGTGCCAGCAGCTATGCGGGGGGGGGTCAGCCCCAGCATTTT
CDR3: CASSYAGGGQPQHF

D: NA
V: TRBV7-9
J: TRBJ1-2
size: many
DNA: TGTGCCAGCAGCCTTTCTCGGCAGGGTGATGGCTACACCTTC
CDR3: CASSLSRQGDGYTF

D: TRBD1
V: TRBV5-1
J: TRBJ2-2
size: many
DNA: TGCGCCAGCAGCTTGGATGGGACAGGGCCTTTAGGGGAGCTGTTTTTT
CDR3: CASSLDGTGPLGELFF

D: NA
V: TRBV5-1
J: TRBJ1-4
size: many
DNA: TGCGCCAGCAGCTTGGCCCAGGCAACTAATGAAAAACTGTTTTTT
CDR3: CASSLAQATNEKLFF

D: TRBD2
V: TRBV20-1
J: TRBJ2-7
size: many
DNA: TGCAGTGCTAGATTAGCGGGCTCCTACGAGCAGTACTTC
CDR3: CSARLAGSYEQYF

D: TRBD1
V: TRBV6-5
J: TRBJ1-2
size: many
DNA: TGTGCCAGCAGTCCCGGGACAGGGCTAAATAACTATGGCTACACCTTC
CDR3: CASSPGTGLNNYGYTF

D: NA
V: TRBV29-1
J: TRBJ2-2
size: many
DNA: TGCAGCGTTGGGTCGCCAAGCTTCCCCACCGGGGAGCTGTTTTTT
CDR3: CSVGSPSFPTGELFF

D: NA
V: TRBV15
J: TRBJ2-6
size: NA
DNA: TGTGCCACCGAGGACGGGGCCAACGTCCTGACTTTC
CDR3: CATEDGANVLTF

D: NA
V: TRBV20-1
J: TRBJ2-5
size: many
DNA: TGCAGTGCTAGTGCCTCAGAGACCCAGTACTTC
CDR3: CSASASETQYF

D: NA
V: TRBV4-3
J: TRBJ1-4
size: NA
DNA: TGCGCCAGCAGCCAAGCGGGAGCGGAAAAACTGTTTTTT
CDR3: CASSQAGAEKLFF

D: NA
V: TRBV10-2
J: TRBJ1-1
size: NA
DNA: TGCGCCAGCAGGAGGGGGATGTACACTGAAGCTTTCTTT
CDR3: CASRRGMYTEAFF

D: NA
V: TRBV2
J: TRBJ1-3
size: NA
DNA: TGTGCCAGCAGTGAATTAACAGGGCCTGGAAACACCATATATTTT
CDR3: CASSELTGPGNTIYF

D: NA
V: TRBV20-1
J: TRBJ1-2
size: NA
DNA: TGCAGTGCTAGAGTGGCGGCCCCTAACTATGGCTACACCTTC
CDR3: CSARVAAPNYGYTF

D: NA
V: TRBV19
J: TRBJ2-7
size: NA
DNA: TGTGCCAGTAGTGCGGGGACGGGACTCCGCTACGAGCAGTACTTC
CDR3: CASSAGTGLRYEQYF

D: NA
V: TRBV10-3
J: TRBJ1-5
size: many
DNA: TGTGCCATCAGCCCGGGGGGGAATCAGCCCCAGCATTTT
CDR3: CAISPGGNQPQHF

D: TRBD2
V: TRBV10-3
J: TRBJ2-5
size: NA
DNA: TGTGCCATCAGTTACATCCCAGCGGGGGGTTGGGAGACCCAGTACTTC
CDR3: CAISYIPAGGWETQYF

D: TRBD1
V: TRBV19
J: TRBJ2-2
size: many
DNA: TGTGCCAGTAGTTGGACAGGGACCGGGGAGCTGTTTTTT
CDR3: CASSWTGTGELFF

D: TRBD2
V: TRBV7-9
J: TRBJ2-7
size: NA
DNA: TGTGCCAGCAGCCCCATAATACTAGCGGGGGCGGGACCCGGCGGGCACGAGCAGTACTTC
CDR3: CASSPIILAGAGPGGHEQYF

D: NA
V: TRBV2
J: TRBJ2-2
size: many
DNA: TGTGCCAGCCTCCTCCAGGGGTTTGTTCCCGGGGAGCTGTTTTTT
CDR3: CASLLQGFVPGELFF

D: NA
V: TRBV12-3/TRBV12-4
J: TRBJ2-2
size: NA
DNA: TGTGCCAGCAGTTTTGGCGACGGGGAGCTGTTTTTT
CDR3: CASSFGDGELFF